The 10 T cell receptor beta chains below all came from one sample that was sequenced in a study of CD4+ T cells in melanoma. Only in-frame clones appear in the TCRdb table, and some are missing; sequencing was by immunoSEQ multiplex PCR. Counted here are approximately 160 clones, about three quarters occurring once; the ten biggest clones make up 88%. The sample consisted of a T cell line or clone, from whole sample or a sorted T cell fraction (not recorded which). The source of these receptors is a human donor with melanoma. Some clones in this sample may be carry-over from other donors' samples.

The rearrangement joins TRBV19 to TRBJ2-5; D is uncertain. Trimming left V 0 bases short and J 1 base short, with 6 bases between. This CDR3 has 14 residues. In germline, CDR1 is LNHDA, CDR2 SQIVND (reference sequence). DNA of the CDR3: TGTGCCAGTAGTATAGATTCTGGCCAAGAGACCCAGTACTTC. Residues: CASSIDSGQETQYF.

There are a few counts of this clone. The chain uses TRBV29-1 and TRBJ1-1; D remains ambiguous. This CDR3 has 14 amino acids. V was shortened by 2 bases and J by 3 bases, with 13 bases between the two germline ends. The germline V gene has CDR1 SQVTM and CDR2 ANQGSEA. CDR3 in DNA: TGCAGCGTTGAATTGCGGTCGGGTGACACTGAAGCTTTCTTT. Translation: CSVELRSGDTEAFF.

V gene TRBV19 combines with J gene TRBJ2-7, with D hard to call. The CDR3 extends over 14 amino acids. CDR1 LNHDA and CDR2 SQIVND come from the germline V gene (reference sequence). Trimming removed 3 bases from V and 6 bases from J, with 15 bases in between. The CDR3 region has the DNA TGTGCCAGTAGTATGATAGACCGGGCCGCCGAGCAGTACTTC. Its translation: CASSMIDRAAEQYF.

In DNA, the CDR3 is TGTGCCTGGAGTGTTCCGGGGGGCGGGAGGATGGGAGAGACCCAGTACTTC. This translates into CAWSVPGGGRMGETQYF. This chain links TRBV30 with TRBJ2-5; TRBD2 matches at 8 bases. CDR1 GTSNPN and CDR2 SVGIG come from the germline V gene (reference sequence). The CDR3 is made up of 17 amino acids. V lost 0 bases to trimming and J lost 4 bases; unmatched junction nucleotides: 13.

This chain joins TRBV11-3 and TRBJ1-2; 9 bases map to TRBD1. This CDR3 contains 20 residues. CDR1 is SGHNT, CDR2 YENEEA, per germline. J gave up 5 bases and V 2 bases, and 21 bases lay outside the gene matches. The CDR3 reads CASSLRTQTGTGPIGYGYTF. Written as DNA, the CDR3 is TGTGCCAGCAGCTTAAGAACGCAGACCGGGACAGGGCCTATAGGGTATGGCTACACCTTC.

J is TRBJ2-5 and V is TRBV7-2; D not certain. The CDR3 contains 14 residues. V was trimmed by 2 bases and J by 6 bases, leaving 13 bases between them. CDR1 SGHTA and CDR2 FQGNSA come from the germline V gene. This chain's CDR3 is CASSLNRQSQTQYF. Written as DNA, the CDR3 is TGTGCCAGCAGCTTAAACCGTCAGTCGCAGACCCAGTACTTC.

J is TRBJ2-7 and V is TRBV6-5, with 7 bases that match TRBD2. V shed 7 bases and J 5 bases; nucleotides not matched to a gene: 11. The CDR3 has 14 amino acids. Germline assignment: CDR1 MNHEY and CDR2 SVGAGI. The CDR3 bases are TGTGCCAGCACCCCGGGGGGTAGTAGCAACGAGCAGTACTTC. Its translation is CASTPGGSSNEQYF.

V is TRBV19 and J is TRBJ1-1; 7 bases map to TRBD1. V lost 7 bases to trimming and J lost 3 bases; unmatched junction nucleotides: 8. The CDR3 extends over 14 amino acids. CDR1 is LNHDA and CDR2 is SQIVND in the germline V gene (reference sequence). The DNA of the CDR3 is TGTGCCAGTAAAACAGGGGAACAGCACACTGAAGCTTTCTTT. Its protein is CASKTGEQHTEAFF.

This chain joins TRBV7-8 and TRBJ1-2; D unresolved. CDR1 and CDR2 from the germline V gene are SGHVS and FQNEAQ. V dropped 2 bases and J dropped 5 bases, with 12 bases sitting between them. This CDR3 is 14 amino acids long. The CDR3 protein is CASSLRHDLYGYTF. CDR3 coding DNA: TGTGCCAGCAGCTTACGACACGACCTATATGGCTACACCTTC.

V is TRBV4-2 and J is TRBJ2-7; 8 bases fit TRBD2. CDR3 length: 15 amino acids. The germline V gene has CDR1 LGHNA and CDR2 YNFKEQ. J lost 0 bases, V lost 5 bases, and 6 bases had no gene match. The CDR3 bases are TGTGCCAGCAGCTACGGGGGGGATAGCTCCTACGAGCAGTACTTC. It translates to CASSYGGDSSYEQYF.